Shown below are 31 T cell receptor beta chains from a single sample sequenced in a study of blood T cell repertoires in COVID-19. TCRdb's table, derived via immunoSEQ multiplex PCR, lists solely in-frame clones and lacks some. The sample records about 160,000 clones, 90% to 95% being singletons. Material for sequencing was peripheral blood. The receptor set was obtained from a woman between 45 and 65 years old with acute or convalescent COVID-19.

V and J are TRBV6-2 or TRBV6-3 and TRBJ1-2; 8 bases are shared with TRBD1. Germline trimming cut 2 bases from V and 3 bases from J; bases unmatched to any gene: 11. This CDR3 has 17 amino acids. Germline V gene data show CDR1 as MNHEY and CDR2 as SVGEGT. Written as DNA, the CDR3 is TGTGCCAGCAGTTACCTTACTCTCGACAGGGGTGACTATGGCTACACCTTC. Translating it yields CASSYLTLDRGDYGYTF.

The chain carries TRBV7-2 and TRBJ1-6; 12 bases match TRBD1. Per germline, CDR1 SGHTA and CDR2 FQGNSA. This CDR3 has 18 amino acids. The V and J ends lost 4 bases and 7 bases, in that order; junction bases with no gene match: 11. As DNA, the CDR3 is TGTGCCAGCAGCTGGAGACCGGGACAGGGGGCGATGAATTCACCCCTCCACTTT. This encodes CASSWRPGQGAMNSPLHF.

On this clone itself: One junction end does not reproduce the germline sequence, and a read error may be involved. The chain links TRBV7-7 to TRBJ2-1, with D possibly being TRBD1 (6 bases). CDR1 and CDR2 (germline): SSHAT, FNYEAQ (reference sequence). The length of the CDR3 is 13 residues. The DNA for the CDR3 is TGTGCTAGCAGCCCCGGACAGTACAATGAGCAGTTCTTC. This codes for CASSPGQYNEQFF.

For the CDR3, the DNA is TGTGCCATCAGCCACAAAGGAGGGGGCTGTACTGAAGCTTTCTTT. The encoded protein is CAISHKGGGCTEAFF. The V gene is TRBV10-3, the J gene TRBJ1-1; TRBD1 agrees at 7 bases. Looked up from germline, CDR1 is ENHRY and CDR2 is SYGVKD. The CDR3 runs to 15 residues. J gave up 5 bases and V 6 bases, and 12 bases lay outside the gene matches.

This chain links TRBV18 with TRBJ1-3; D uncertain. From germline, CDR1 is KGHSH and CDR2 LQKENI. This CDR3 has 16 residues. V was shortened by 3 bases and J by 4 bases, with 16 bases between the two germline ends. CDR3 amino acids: CASSPFDWLNGNTIYF. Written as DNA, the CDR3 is TGTGCCAGCTCACCTTTTGACTGGCTAAACGGAAACACCATATATTTT.

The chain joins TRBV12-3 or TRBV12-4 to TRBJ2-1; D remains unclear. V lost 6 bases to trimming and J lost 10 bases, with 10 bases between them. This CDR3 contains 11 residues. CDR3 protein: CASSPPLEQFF. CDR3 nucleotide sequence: TGTGCCAGCAGCCCCCCCTTGGAGCAGTTCTTC.

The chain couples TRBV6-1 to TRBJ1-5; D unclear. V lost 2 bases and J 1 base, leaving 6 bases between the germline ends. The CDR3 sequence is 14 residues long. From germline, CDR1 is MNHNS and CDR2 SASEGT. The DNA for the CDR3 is TGTGCCAGCAGTGAAACACCGAGCAATCAGCCCCAGCATTTT. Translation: CASSETPSNQPQHF.

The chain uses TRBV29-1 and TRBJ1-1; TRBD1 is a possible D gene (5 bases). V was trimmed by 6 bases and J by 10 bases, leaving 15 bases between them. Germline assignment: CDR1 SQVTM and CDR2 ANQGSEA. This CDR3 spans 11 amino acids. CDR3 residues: CSVARQGGAFF. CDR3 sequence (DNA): TGCAGCGTGGCCCGCCAGGGAGGAGCTTTCTTT.

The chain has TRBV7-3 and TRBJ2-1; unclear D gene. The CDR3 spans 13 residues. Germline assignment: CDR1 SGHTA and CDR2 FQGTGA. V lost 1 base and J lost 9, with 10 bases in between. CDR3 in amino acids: CASSLIVPSEQFF. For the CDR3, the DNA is TGTGCCAGCAGCTTAATAGTCCCTTCTGAGCAGTTCTTC.

The chain's CDR3 is CASSEVAGGYGYTF. The CDR3, as DNA: TGTGCCAGCAGTGAAGTTGCAGGGGGCTATGGCTACACCTTC. The rearrangement uses TRBV2 and TRBJ1-2, with 7 bases aligning to TRBD1. The CDR3 contains 14 residues. V shed 1 base and J 4 bases; nucleotides not matched to a gene: 3. Germline CDR1 is SNHLY and CDR2 is FYNNEI.

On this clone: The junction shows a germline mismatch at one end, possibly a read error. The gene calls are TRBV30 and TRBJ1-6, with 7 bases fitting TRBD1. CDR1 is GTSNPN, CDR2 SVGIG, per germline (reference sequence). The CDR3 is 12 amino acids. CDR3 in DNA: TGTGCCTGGAGCTGGGACAGTAACCCCGCCATCTTT. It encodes CAWSWDSNPAIF.

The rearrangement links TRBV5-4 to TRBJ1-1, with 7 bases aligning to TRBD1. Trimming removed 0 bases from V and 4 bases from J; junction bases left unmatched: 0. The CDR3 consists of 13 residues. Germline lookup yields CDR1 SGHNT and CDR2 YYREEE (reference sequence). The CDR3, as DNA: TGTGCCAGCAGCTTGGACAGGGGCACTGAAGCTTTCTTT. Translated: CASSLDRGTEAFF.

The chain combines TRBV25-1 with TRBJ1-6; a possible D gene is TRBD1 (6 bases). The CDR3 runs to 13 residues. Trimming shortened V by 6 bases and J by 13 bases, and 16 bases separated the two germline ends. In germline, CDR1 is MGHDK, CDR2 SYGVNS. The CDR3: CASRQAGEGPLHF. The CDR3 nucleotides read TGTGCCAGCAGACAAGCAGGGGAAGGGCCCCTCCACTTT.

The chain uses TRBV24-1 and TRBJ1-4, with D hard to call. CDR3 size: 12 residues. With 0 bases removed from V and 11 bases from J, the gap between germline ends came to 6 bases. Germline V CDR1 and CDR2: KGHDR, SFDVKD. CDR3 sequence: CATSDLEEKLFF. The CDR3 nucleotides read TGTGCCACCAGTGATTTGGAGGAGAAACTGTTTTTT.

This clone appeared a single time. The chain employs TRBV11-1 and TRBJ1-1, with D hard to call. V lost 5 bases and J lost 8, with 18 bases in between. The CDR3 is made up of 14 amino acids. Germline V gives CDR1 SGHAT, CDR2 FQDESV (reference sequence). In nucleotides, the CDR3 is TGTGCCAGCAGCGAGCAGGACGGGGTCTACGAAGCTTTCTTT. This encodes CASSEQDGVYEAFF.

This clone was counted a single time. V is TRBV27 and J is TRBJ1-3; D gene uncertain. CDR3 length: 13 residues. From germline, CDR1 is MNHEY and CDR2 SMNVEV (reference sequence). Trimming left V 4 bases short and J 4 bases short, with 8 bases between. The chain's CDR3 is CASSSTQGNTIYF. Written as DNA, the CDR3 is TGTGCCAGCAGTTCGACACAAGGAAACACCATATATTTT.

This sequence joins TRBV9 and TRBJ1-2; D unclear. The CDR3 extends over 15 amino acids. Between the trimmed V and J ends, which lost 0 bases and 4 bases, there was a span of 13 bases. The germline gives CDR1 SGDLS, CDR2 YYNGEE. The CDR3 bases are TGTGCCAGCAGCGTAGAGGCGTTGCCGGGCTATGGCTACACCTTC. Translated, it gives CASSVEALPGYGYTF.

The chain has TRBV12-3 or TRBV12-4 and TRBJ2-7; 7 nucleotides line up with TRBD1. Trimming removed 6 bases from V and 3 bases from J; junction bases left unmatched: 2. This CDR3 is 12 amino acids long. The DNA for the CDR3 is TGTGCCAGCAGCAGACAGGGCTACGAGCAGTACTTC. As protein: CASSRQGYEQYF.

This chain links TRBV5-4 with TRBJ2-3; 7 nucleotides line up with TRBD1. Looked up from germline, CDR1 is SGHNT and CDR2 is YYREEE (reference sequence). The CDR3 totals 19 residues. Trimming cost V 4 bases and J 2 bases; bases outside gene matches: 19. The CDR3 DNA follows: TGTGCCAGCAGCCCTCTGCGACAAACCGGGACAGAAACCACAGATACGCAGTATTTT. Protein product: CASSPLRQTGTETTDTQYF.

CDR3 bases: TGTGCCAGCAGCCGACCCACAGGGTCTGAAGCTTTCTTT. Translating it yields CASSRPTGSEAFF. The J gene is TRBJ1-1, the V gene TRBV11-2; tentatively, D is TRBD1 (6 bases). Germline V CDR1 and CDR2: SGHAT, FQNNGV. Between the trimmed V and J ends, which lost 5 bases and 6 bases, there was a span of 13 bases. The CDR3 sequence is 13 residues long.

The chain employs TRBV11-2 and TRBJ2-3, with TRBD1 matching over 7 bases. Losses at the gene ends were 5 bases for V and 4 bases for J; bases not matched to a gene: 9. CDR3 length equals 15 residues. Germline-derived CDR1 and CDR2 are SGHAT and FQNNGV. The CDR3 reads CASSRIQGKSDTQYF. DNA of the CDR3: TGTGCCAGCAGCCGAATACAGGGGAAGTCAGATACGCAGTATTTT. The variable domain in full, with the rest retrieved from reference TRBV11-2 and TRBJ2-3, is EAGVAQSPRYKIIEKRQSVAFWCNPISGHATLYWYQQILGQGPKLLIQFQNNGVVDDSQLPKDRFSAERLKGVDSTLKIQPAKLEDSAVYLCASSRIQGKSDTQYFGPGTRLTVL.

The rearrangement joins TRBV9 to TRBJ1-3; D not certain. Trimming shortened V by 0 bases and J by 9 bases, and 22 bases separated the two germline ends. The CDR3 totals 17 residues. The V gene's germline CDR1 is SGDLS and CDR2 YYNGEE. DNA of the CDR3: TGTGCCAGCAGCGTAGCCGGGGAAGCCTTTCCGGAGGGCACCATATATTTT. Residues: CASSVAGEAFPEGTIYF.

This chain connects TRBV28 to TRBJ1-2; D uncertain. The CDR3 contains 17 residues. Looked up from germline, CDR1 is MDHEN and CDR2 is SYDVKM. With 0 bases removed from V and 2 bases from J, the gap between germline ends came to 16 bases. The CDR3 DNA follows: TGTGCCAGCAGTTTATGGGGCAGGATGGCTGGGAACTATGGCTACACCTTC. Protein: CASSLWGRMAGNYGYTF.

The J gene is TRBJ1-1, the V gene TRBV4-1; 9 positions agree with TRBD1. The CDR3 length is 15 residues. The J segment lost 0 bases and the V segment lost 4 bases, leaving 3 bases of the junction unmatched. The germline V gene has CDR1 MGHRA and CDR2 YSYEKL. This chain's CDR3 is CASSLRQGVNTEAFF. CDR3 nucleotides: TGCGCCAGCAGCCTACGACAGGGGGTGAACACTGAAGCTTTCTTT.

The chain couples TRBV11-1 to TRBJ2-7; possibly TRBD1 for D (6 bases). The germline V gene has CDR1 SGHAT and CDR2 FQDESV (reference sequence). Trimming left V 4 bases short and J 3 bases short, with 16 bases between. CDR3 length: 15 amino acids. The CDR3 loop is CASSSRDTRNYEQYF. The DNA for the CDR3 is TGTGCCAGCAGCTCCCGGGACACCCGGAACTACGAGCAGTACTTC.

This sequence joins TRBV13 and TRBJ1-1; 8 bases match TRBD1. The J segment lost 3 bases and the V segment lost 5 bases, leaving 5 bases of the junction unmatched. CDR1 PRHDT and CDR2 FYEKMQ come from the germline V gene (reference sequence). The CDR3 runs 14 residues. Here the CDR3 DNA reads TGTGCCAGCAGCCAGACAGGGGAAGACACTGAAGCTTTCTTT. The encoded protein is CASSQTGEDTEAFF.

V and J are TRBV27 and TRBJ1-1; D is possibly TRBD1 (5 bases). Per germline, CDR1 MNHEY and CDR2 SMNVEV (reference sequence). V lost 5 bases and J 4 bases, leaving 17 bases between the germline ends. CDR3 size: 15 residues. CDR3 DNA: TGTGCCAGCAGTCTTGGATCGCGGGGGAGCACTGAAGCTTTCTTT. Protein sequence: CASSLGSRGSTEAFF.

CDR3 in DNA: TGCGCCAGCAGCTCCGGACAGGGGGCTTGGGAGCAGTTCTTC. Protein sequence: CASSSGQGAWEQFF. This chain joins TRBV5-1 and TRBJ2-1; 11 positions match TRBD1. V lost 3 bases to trimming and J lost 10 bases; unmatched junction nucleotides: 6. Germline CDR1 reads SGHRS; CDR2 reads YFSETQ. This CDR3 has 14 residues.

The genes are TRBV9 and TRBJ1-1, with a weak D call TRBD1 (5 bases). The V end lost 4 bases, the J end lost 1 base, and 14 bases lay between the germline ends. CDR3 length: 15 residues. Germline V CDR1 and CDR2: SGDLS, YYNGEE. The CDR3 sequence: CASSSLGAGNTEAFF. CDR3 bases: TGTGCCAGCAGCTCTCTTGGGGCAGGGAACACTGAAGCTTTCTTT.

The CDR3 nucleotides read TGTGCCAGCAGCGTAGGAGGCACCTCGGGAGAGACCCAGTACTTC. It specifies CASSVGGTSGETQYF. The rearrangement links TRBV9 to TRBJ2-5; D remains ambiguous. V was cut by 0 bases and J by 4 bases, with 13 bases left in between. The germline gives CDR1 SGDLS, CDR2 YYNGEE. This CDR3 comprises 15 residues.

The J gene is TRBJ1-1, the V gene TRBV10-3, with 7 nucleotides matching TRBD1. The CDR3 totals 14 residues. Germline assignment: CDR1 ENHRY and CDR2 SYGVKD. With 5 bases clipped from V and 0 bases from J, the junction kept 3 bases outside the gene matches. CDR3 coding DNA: TGTGCCATCAGTCCGGGACAGATGAACACTGAAGCTTTCTTT. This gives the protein CAISPGQMNTEAFF.